The source of this T cell receptor beta chain is a study of T-cell reconstitution after alpha-beta-depleted transplantation in children. V was clipped by 7 bases and J by 3 bases; unmatched bases: 18. The germline gives CDR1 SGHAT, CDR2 FQNNGV. The CDR3 consists of 19 residues. Study-level points and caveats: Roughly two months post-transplant, alpha-beta T cells reportedly originated from several hundred graft clones that had expanded. Elevated TCRbeta diversity at day 60 was traced, in some patients, to surviving recipient T cells and thymic progenitors.

Molecular barcoding with unique molecular identifiers was used for the TCRbeta library. TCRdb re-called the PCR reads through MiXCR, storing one row per CDR3 protein. The table shows around 420,000 distinct CDR3 sequences, with 15% to 20% occurring only once. This clonotype was counted once. What it recognizes is unknown. This sequence was found in a boy in the first two years of life who had a stem cell transplant for Wiskott-Aldrich syndrome, so the T cells may come from the graft donor. The J gene is TRBJ2-2, the V gene TRBV11-2; TRBD2 aligns across 9 bases. Sequenced material: PBMCs, mostly from graft donor cells, taken 360 days after TCRalphabeta/CD19-depleted stem cell transplant. CDR3: CASTSRRGPGLADTGELFF. The CDR3 bases are TGTGCCAGCACATCGCGCCGAGGACCGGGACTAGCAGACACCGGGGAGCTGTTTTTT.